This TCR beta chain emerged from a study of cytomegalovirus exposure and HLA in healthy donors (dated by TCRdb to 2016 to 2017). Study-level background: In an earlier analysis of roughly 500 of the donors, 250 to 300 Gb of sequence data and some 120 million unique TCR beta sequences from roughly 180 million T cells were reported. About 300 gigabases of sequencing data and around 85 million unique TCR sequences made up an early release that covered fewer than 650 HLA-typed donors. The aim of the study was to test whether cataloging public T cell receptors could identify signatures of past pathogen exposure. To decide whether each TCR beta V gene segment behaved as functional or pseudogenic, an earlier analysis of some 580 of the donors relied on high-throughput TCR beta sequencing. Donor age, sex, ethnicity and CMV serostatus were compiled alongside the repertoire data. Typing coverage differed by locus: A, B, C, DRB1 and DQB1 were typed in about 629-640 donors, DQA1 in 500 to 550, DPA1 in around 600, and DPB1 in around 490. Among some 400 genotyped donors of the cohort, an average of about 220,000 unique TCR beta nucleotide sequences was sequenced per donor, of which roughly 18% were non-productive. The later analysis used no new phenotypic data to find candidate immune exposures, relying instead on TCR beta sequences and their occurrence across donors. Of the approximately 400 genotyped donors, about 84% fell in the genetic ancestry cluster associated with self-reported Caucasian donors. Along with the approximately 620-subject first cohort, a separate validation cohort of some 130 different subjects was used. All discovery cohort repertoires had been generated on a single sequencing platform. To predict cytomegalovirus infection status, the study brought together high-throughput TCR immunosequencing, statistical association of individual TCRs with disease status, and machine learning. The study profiled the T cell repertoires of 500 to 800 subjects by immunosequencing and related them to cytomegalovirus serostatus. Genome-wide SNP genotypes for about 55% of the 666 donors were used in a later genetic analysis, which treated that subset as a discovery cohort. About five DR-DQ haplotypes were treated as single units for association and clustering because of strong linkage in the cohort. In a later analysis, previously published TCR beta repertoires from fewer than 750 donors were re-analyzed and high-resolution HLA genotyping was added so that TCR occurrence patterns could be studied. Both class I and class II loci were covered by HLA typing, at four-digit resolution.

The cohort comprised 550 to 700 healthy bone marrow donors. At the time of sampling, all cohort members were nominally healthy, though unrecorded immune exposures were likely present. Of the roughly 620 cohort members, roughly 300 had positive CMV serostatus and 350 to 450 had negative CMV serostatus, and CMV serostatus was not recorded for the donor. A peripheral blood sample was provided by each donor, and peripheral blood mononuclear cells were used for TCR beta sequencing. Genomic DNA extraction from the blood cell samples was performed with the Qiagen DNeasy Blood Extraction Kit. Summary of the overall study and its limitations: An earlier analysis of 450 to 750 of the donors showed that most TCR beta V segments appeared in productive rearrangements either about 87% or about 30% of the time, which broadly matched IMGT annotations. Compared with equally common non-associated chains, HLA-associated TCR beta chains in a later analysis were more clonally expanded and had lower generation probabilities. HLA typing was unavailable for some donors at each locus, so association tests used only the typed subset. A further reported finding was that TCR beta sequences accurately predicted the HLA-A and HLA-B alleles for most subjects in the first cohort. A later analysis found that TCR association rates varied across HLA loci, with DRB1 alleles showing the most associated TCRs and HLA-C alleles the fewest. Linkage disequilibrium might explain the correlated functional status among segregating V segments, but an unknown experimental factor could not be excluded. According to the authors, the approach could potentially be generalized to other disease states and immunological phenotypes. The sequencing pipeline was judged likely to have produced a cluster of highly shared sequence variants as a technical artifact. In the study, approximately 160 TCR beta chains were listed as associated with cytomegalovirus. While some public TCRs were present in many individuals, most TCR sequences turned up only very rarely across donors. Some IMGT-functional V segments, including TRBV6-2 and TRBV6-3, could not be distinguished by the 87-base-pair reads and were therefore excluded. At a false discovery rate of 0.05, a later analysis linked 16,951 TCR beta sequences to specific HLA alleles. In a later genetic analysis, a missense DCLRE1C variant was associated with V-gene and J-gene trimming of TCR beta chains, and the association was replicated in an independent cohort. Because counts were too low, roughly 17 rarely observed V segments, including chromosome 9 orphons, were left out of the earlier analysis of approximately 500 of the donors. Assigning TCR associations to individual alleles was difficult when HLA alleles, especially DR and DQ, strongly co-occurred. In a later analysis, several top co-occurrence clusters were reported to appear linked to parvovirus B19, influenza, CMV and Epstein-Barr virus. Cytomegalovirus status was reported to be diagnosed by the classifier with high specificity and sensitivity in both the original and validation cohorts. In vitro tests confirmed that a few of the cytomegalovirus-associated TCR beta chains recognize cytomegalovirus antigens. CMV serostatus was the only immune exposure information available for the cohort. In a later analysis, most CMV-associated TCR beta chains were found to appear HLA-restricted, with HLA associations seemingly driven largely by CMV exposure. Only TCR beta chains were sequenced in this cohort, and the absence of alpha or paired-chain data limited detectable features. Sequencing depth was assumed to be roughly uniform across donors in the presence/absence analyses, though that assumption may not hold. According to a later genetic analysis, donors in an Asian-associated ancestry cluster had fewer N-insertions in productive TCRs than the roughly 670-donor mean.

Based on the germline V gene, the CDR1 and CDR2 sequences are SGHDN and FVKESK. Taken from cysteine to phenylalanine, the CDR3 has 16 residues. Note on this clone: Its specific antigen is unknown. Because the CDR3's place on the DNA is in doubt, the DNA is left out and the CDR3 is given as listed by TCRdb.

The library was generated by the immunoSEQ multiplex PCR assay. The multiplex PCR relied on a mix of 60 forward primers for TCR Vbeta segments and 13 reverse primers for TCR Jbeta segments. The CDR3 region of rearranged TCR beta genes was amplified from genomic DNA by a multiplex PCR assay. The amplified TCR beta libraries were sequenced on the Illumina HiSeq System as 87-base-pair reads. On the study's bioinformatics: In a later analysis, some 80 million unique TCR beta chains were counted across the approximately 640 repertoires, and about 9.9 million of these chains were shared by at least two donors. A nearest-neighbor algorithm error-corrected the raw reads and collapsed the reads into unique sequences, merging closely related sequences to remove PCR and sequencing errors. V, D and J gene segments were assigned by aligning CDR3 sequences to IMGT reference sequences. For a sequence to be retained, a match of at least six nucleotides to both a V gene segment and a J gene segment was required. Rearrangements were called productive when the CDR3 lacked stop codons and stayed in frame with V and J; all others were non-productive. Following IMGT convention, CDR3 was defined as the stretch from the second conserved V-encoded cysteine to the conserved J-encoded phenylalanine. Sequences without an unambiguous match to a single V gene segment were excluded from the earlier analysis of almost 600 of the donors. In an earlier analysis of a few hundred of the donors, V segments were called functional above 56.7% productive rearrangements and were called segregating when the between-donor standard deviation exceeded 5%. To diagnose cytomegalovirus status from the catalog of TCR beta chain sequences, a statistical classification framework was built. A later analysis assigned V and J genes by comparing TCR nucleotide sequences with IMGT/GENE-DB human TR gene sequences. A later analysis assigned CDR3 sequences and most-parsimonious VDJ recombination scenarios with the TCRdist pipeline. In a later analysis, each TCR beta chain was defined by its CDR3 amino acid sequence together with its V-gene family, and reads without a unique V-gene family were excluded. As a way to deal with suspected cross-contamination and a sequencing artifact, a later analysis dropped approximately 590 nucleotide sequences that were highly shared and had low generation probability. A later analysis calculated a clonal expansion index for each public chain from normalized within-repertoire ranks of inferred template counts. In a later analysis, generation probabilities were computed using a VDJ recombination model fitted to out-of-frame rearrangements, and the results were checked against IGoR. In a later analysis, TCR-TCR, TCR-HLA and TCR-CMV co-occurrence was scored with hypergeometric tests, and a repertoire-size bias correction was applied to TCR pairs. A later analysis estimated false discovery rates by permuting HLA or CMV assignments 20 times. In a later analysis, co-occurring TCRs were grouped using DBSCAN, with TCRdist sequence similarity added in when clustering inside HLA-allele-positive subsets. Co-occurrence clustering excluded repertoires with fewer than 30,000 or more than 120,000 public chains, plus five with anomalous nucleotide sharing. In TCRdb, the immuneACCESS table is reduced to in-frame sequences with V and J assigned. These tables do not hold every clone; where another copy was compared, an unresolved V gene accounts for under half, and the others remain unexplained. Clonal size and the V and J genes are those of that table, whereas D and trimming came from the DNA. The sample table contains approximately 150,000 clones; only one count was recorded for 75% to 85% of them. 3.5% of the sample rests with the top ten.

Sequencing was performed on PBMCs. The receptor was isolated from a human donor in good health. This sequence uses TRBV14 and TRBJ1-6. The CDR3 loop reads CASSTSVSSYNSPLHF.